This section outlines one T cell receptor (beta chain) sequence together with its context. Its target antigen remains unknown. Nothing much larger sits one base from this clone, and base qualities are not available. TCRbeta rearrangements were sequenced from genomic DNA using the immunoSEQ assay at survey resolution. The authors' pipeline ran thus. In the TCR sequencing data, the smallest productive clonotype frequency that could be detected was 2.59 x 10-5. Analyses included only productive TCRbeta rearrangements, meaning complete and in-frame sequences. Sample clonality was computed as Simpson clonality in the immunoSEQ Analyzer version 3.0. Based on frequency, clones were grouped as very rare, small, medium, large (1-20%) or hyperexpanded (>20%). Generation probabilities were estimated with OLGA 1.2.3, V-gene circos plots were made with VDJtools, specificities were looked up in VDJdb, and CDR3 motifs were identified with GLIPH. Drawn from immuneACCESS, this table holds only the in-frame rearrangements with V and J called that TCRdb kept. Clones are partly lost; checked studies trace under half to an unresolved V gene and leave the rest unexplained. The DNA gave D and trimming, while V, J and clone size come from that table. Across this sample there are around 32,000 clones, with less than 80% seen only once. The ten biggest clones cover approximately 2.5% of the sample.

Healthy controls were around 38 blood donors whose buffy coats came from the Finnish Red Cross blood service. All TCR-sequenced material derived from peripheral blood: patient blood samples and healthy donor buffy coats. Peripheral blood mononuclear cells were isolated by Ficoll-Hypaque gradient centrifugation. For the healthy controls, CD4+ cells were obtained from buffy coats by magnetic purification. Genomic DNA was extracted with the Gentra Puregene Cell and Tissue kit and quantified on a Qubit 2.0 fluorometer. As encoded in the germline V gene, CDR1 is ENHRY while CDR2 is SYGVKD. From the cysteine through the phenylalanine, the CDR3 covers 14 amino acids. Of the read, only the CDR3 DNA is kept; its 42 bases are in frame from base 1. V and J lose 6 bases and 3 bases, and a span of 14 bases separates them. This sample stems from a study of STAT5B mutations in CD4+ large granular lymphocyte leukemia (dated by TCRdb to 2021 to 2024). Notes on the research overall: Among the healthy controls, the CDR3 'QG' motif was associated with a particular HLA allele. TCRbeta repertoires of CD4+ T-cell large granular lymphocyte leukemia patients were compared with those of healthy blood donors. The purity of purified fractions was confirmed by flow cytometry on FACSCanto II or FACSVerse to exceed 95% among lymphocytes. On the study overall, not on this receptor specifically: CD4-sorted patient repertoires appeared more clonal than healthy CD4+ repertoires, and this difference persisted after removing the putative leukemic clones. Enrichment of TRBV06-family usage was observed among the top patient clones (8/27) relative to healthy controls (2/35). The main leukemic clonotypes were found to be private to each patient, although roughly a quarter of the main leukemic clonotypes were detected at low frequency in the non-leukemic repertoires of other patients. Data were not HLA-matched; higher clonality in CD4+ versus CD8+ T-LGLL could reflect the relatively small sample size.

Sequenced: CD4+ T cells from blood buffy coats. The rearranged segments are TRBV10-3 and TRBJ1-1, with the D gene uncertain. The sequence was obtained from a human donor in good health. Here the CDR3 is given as CAISADPRDTEAFF. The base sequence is TGTGCCATCAGCGCGGACCCGAGGGACACTGAAGCTTTCTTT.